Listed here are 5 T cell receptor beta chains from one sample, sequenced in a study of CD8+CD57+ T cells in acquired aplastic anemia (dated by TCRdb to the late 2010s). Instrument on record: Illumina HiSeq 2000. Genomic DNA served as template for TCR beta VDJ combination and CDR3 sequence profiling. TCRdb reprocessing: public reads trimmed at Q25 with fastp, clones called with MiXCR, in-frame beta chains kept. Rows are unified per CDR3 protein, each entry keeping the most common DNA and genes. The sample includes fewer than 250,000 distinct CDR3 sequences, with roughly 56% observed a single time. The ten largest clones represent 15% to 20% of the sample. Sequencing was carried out using sorted CD4+, CD8+, or CD8+CD57+ T cells (not recorded which) from PBMCs. Receptors originate from a human donor in good health, serving as a control.

This sequence joins TRBV20-1 and TRBJ1-2, with D perhaps matching TRBD1 (6 bases). The CDR3 has 14 residues. The germline V gene has CDR1 DFQATT and CDR2 SNEGSKA (reference sequence). V was shortened by 4 bases and J by 0 bases, with 12 bases between the two germline ends. For the CDR3, the DNA is TGCAGTGCTATCTCCACAGGGACTAACTATGGCTACACCTTC. Amino acids: CSAISTGTNYGYTF.

This clonotype was counted once. V gene TRBV7-8 combines with J gene TRBJ2-3, with TRBD1 matching 9 bases. The germline gives CDR1 SGHVS, CDR2 FQNEAQ. The trim removed 2 bases at V and 1 base at J, leaving 4 bases unmatched. There are 16 residues in the CDR3. CDR3: CASSLKDRGGTDTQYF. The DNA of the CDR3 is TGTGCCAGCAGCTTAAAGGACAGGGGCGGCACAGATACGCAGTATTTT.

This clonotype showed up many times. J is TRBJ2-1 and V is TRBV6-5; TRBD1 matches 9 bases. CDR1 and CDR2 (germline): MNHEY, SVGAGI. The trim removed 6 bases at V and 3 bases at J, leaving 9 bases unmatched. This CDR3 contains 16 residues. CDR3 bases: TGTGCCAGCAGACCGCTGGACAGGGGCTACTACAATGAGCAGTTCTTC. Encoded protein: CASRPLDRGYYNEQFF.

This clonotype was counted ten times or more. The chain recombines TRBV24-1 with TRBJ2-1, with D tentatively TRBD2 (6 bases). Germline V gene lookup returns CDR1 KGHDR and CDR2 SFDVKD. V was cut by 1 base and J by 4 bases, with 10 bases left in between. The CDR3 spans 15 residues. CDR3 in DNA: TGTGCCACCAGTGATTTAAAACGGGGGTACAATGAGCAGTTCTTC. Amino acid sequence: CATSDLKRGYNEQFF.

In its sample, this clonotype was seen once. V and J are TRBV19 and TRBJ1-6, with 7 bases identical to TRBD1. The CDR3 covers 14 residues. The V and J ends lost 2 bases and 7 bases, in that order; junction bases with no gene match: 2. Germline V gene sequence: CDR1 LNHDA, CDR2 SQIVND (reference sequence). This CDR3 is CASSILGGNSPLHF. For the CDR3, the DNA is TGTGCCAGTAGTATATTAGGGGGCAATTCACCCCTCCACTTT.